One T cell receptor beta chain is described in this entry. Which antigen it targets is not known. No base quality values were provided; no much bigger clone lies one nucleotide off. This specimen belongs to a study of blood T cell repertoires in COVID-19 (dated by TCRdb to about 2020). At the level of the whole study: Collaborator samples came from the United States, Italy and Spain and covered acute and convalescent phases of COVID-19. The prospective study material was composed of cDNA or gDNA derived from T cells, B-cell-depleted T cells, or PBMCs. Deeply sampled blood TCRbeta repertoires from subjects exposed to, actively infected with, or recovered from COVID-19 were included in the dataset. The repertoires were released in a freely available public database meant as a resource for research on the immune response to SARS-CoV-2. The samples were drawn from two sources: the first 160 participants of the ongoing ImmuneRACE study, and 1,000 to 1,500 subjects contributed by 6 global collaborators. A de-identified subject ID, COVID-19 status, age in years and sex were almost always included in the sample metadata. HLA class I and class II types, where available, came from metadata supplied by the sample provider rather than from assay-based typing. The investigation overall reported the following: How much clinical and demographic metadata was included differed by source and by participant, and the metadata was provided uncurated.

TCRbeta CDR3 regions were amplified from genomic DNA using the immunoSEQ Assay, a bias-controlled multiplex PCR. In the paper's pipeline: The number of nucleated cells in each sample was estimated by amplification of reference gene primers within the assay. Sequence reads were collapsed and filtered to measure the absolute abundance of every unique TCRbeta CDR3 rearrangement. For each sample, productive Simpson clonality was calculated by taking the square root of Simpson's diversity index across productive rearrangements. The table was pulled from immuneACCESS by TCRdb, which kept in-frame rearrangements only. Such tables lose some clones; where checked, under half of the loss comes from unresolved V genes, and the rest has no known cause. V and J calls and clone size are given by that table; D and trimming were obtained from the DNA. The table for this sample lists about 150,000 clones; approximately 85% of them were counted only once. The top ten constitute around 0.63% of the sample.

One collaborating source in Seattle enrolled patients during active infection and followed them longitudinally through the course of disease. Collaborating institutions collected whole blood in K2EDTA tubes following their own protocols. For TCRbeta analysis, collaborators shipped samples in one of three forms: frozen whole blood, isolated PBMCs, or DNA extracted from either of those sample types. Taken from cysteine to phenylalanine, the CDR3 has 17 residues. Here the CDR3 DNA is all that survives: 51 bases in frame from base 1. CDR1 and CDR2 are drawn from the germline V gene: SGHNT, YENEEA. Germline trimming amounts to 5 bases on V and 5 bases on J, with 11 as the count of junction bases outside the gene matches.

Input material: peripheral blood. In this chain, TRBV11-3 is recombined with TRBJ2-5, and 13 bases in between align with TRBD2. The source is a man in his 60s with COVID-19, enrolled during active disease. The CDR3 corresponds to CASSRHQRTSGSETQYF. The DNA sequence is TGTGCCAGCAGCCGACATCAGCGGACTAGCGGGAGTGAGACCCAGTACTTC.